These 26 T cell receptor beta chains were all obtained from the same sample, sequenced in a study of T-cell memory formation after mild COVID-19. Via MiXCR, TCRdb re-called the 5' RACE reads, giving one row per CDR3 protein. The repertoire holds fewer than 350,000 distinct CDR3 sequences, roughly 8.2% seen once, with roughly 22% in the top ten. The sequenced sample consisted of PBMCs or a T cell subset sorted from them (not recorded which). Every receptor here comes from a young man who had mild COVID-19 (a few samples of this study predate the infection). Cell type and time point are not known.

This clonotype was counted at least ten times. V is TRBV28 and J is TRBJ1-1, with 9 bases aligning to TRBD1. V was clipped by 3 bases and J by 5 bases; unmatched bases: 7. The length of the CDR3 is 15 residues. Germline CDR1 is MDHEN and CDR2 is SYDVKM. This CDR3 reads CASSLWDRVGTEAFF. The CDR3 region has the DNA TGTGCCAGCAGTTTGTGGGACAGGGTCGGTACTGAAGCTTTCTTT.

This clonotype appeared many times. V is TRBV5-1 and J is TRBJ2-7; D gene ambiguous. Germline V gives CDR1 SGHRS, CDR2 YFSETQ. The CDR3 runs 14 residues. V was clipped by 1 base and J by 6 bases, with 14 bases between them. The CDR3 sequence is CASSLHTRVGEQYF. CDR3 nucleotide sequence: TGCGCCAGCAGCTTGCACACCCGGGTCGGCGAGCAGTACTTC.

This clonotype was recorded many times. Here the CDR3 DNA reads TGTGCCAGCAGCTTAGAGCGGGGGCAGGGACAGCCCCAGCATTTT. It specifies CASSLERGQGQPQHF. This sequence joins TRBV7-2 and TRBJ1-5, with TRBD1 as a possible D gene (6 bases). The CDR3 spans 15 residues. Germline values: CDR1 SGHTA, CDR2 FQGNSA. V lost 1 base and J lost 7, with 14 bases in between.

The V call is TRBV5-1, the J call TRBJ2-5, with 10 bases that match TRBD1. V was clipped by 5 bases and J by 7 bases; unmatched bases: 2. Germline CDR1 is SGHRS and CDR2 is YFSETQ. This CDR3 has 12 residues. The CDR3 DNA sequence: TGCGCCAGCAGTTGGGACAGGGGGACCCAGTACTTC. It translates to CASSWDRGTQYF.

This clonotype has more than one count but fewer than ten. In nucleotides, the CDR3 is TGTGCCAGCAGTTTAGGGTCCACGGCAGAGACCCAGTACTTC. Amino acids: CASSLGSTAETQYF. The chain employs TRBV12-3 or TRBV12-4 and TRBJ2-5; no definite D call. V was trimmed by 1 base and J by 4 bases, leaving 10 bases between them. This CDR3 comprises 14 residues.

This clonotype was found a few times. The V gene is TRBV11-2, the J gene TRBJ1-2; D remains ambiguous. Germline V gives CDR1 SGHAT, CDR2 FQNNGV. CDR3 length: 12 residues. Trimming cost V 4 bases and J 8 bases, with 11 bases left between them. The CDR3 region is CASSSVGSGYTF. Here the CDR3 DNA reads TGTGCCAGCAGCTCTGTGGGAAGCGGCTACACCTTC.

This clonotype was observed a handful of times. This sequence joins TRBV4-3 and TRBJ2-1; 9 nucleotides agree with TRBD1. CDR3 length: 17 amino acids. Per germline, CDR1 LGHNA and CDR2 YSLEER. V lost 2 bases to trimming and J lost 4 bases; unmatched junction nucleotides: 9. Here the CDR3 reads CASSQQQGASHYNEQFF. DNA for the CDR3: TGCGCCAGCAGCCAACAACAGGGGGCATCGCATTACAATGAGCAGTTCTTC.

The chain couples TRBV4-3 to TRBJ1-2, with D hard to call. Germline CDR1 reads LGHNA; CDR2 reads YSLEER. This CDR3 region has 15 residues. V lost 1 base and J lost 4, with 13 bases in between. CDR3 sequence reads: CASSQGGVVSYGYTF. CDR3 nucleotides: TGCGCCAGCAGCCAAGGCGGGGTCGTCAGCTATGGCTACACCTTC.

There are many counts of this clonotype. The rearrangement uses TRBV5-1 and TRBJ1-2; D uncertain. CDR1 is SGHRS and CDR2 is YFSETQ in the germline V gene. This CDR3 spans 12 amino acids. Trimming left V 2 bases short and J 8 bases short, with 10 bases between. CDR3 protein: CASSLSNRGYTF. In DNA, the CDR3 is TGCGCCAGCAGCTTAAGCAATCGAGGCTACACCTTC.

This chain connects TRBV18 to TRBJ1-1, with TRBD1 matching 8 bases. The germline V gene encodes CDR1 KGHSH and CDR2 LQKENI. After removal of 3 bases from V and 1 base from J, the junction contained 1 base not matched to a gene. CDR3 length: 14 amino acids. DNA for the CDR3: TGTGCCAGCTCACCGGGACAGGCGAACACTGAAGCTTTCTTT. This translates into CASSPGQANTEAFF.

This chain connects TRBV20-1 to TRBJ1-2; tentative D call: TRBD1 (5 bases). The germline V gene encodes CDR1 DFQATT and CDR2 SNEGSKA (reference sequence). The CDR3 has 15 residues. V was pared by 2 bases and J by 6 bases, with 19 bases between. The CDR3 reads CSARPWDGPMDGYTF. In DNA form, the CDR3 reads TGCAGTGCTAGACCGTGGGACGGCCCCATGGATGGCTACACCTTC.

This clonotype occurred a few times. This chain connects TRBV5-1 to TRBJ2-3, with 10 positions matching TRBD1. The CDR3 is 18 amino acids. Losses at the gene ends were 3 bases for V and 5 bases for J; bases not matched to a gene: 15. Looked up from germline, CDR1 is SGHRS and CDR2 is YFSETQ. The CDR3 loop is CASSWARQGAEVIDTQYF. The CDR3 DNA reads TGCGCCAGCAGCTGGGCTCGACAGGGGGCGGAAGTAATAGATACGCAGTATTTT.

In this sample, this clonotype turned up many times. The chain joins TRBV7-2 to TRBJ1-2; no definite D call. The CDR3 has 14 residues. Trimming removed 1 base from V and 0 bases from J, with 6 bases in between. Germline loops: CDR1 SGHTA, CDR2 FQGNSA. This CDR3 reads CASSLERANYGYTF. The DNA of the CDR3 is TGTGCCAGCAGCTTAGAGCGAGCTAACTATGGCTACACCTTC.

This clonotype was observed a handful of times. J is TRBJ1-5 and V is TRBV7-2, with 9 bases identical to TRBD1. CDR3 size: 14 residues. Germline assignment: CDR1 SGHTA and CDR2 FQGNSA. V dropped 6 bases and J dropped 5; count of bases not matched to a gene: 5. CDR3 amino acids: CASSTGQGYQPQHF. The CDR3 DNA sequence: TGTGCCAGCAGTACGGGACAGGGCTATCAGCCCCAGCATTTT.

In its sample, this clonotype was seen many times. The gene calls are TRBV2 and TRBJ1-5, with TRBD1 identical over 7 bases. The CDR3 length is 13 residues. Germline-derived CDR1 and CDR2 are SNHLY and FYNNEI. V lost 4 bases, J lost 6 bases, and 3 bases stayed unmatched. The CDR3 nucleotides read TGTGCCAGCAGTGCCAGGGGGGGTCAGCCCCAGCATTTT. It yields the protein CASSARGGQPQHF.

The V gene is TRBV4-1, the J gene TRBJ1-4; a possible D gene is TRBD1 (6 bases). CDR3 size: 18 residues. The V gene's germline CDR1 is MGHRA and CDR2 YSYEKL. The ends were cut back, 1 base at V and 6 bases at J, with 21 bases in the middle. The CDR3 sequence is CASSQVRMSGARDEKLFF. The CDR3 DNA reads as TGCGCCAGCAGCCAAGTTCGGATGTCGGGGGCGCGGGATGAAAAACTGTTTTTT.

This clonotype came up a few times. CDR3 protein: CASSLRQGGDTQYF. The DNA for the CDR3 is TGCGCCAGCAGCTTACGACAGGGGGGGGATACGCAGTATTTT. V gene TRBV5-1 combines with J gene TRBJ2-3, with 9 bases matching TRBD1. Germline loops: CDR1 SGHRS, CDR2 YFSETQ. V was pared by 2 bases and J by 6 bases, with 4 bases of the junction left unmatched. The CDR3 runs to 14 residues.

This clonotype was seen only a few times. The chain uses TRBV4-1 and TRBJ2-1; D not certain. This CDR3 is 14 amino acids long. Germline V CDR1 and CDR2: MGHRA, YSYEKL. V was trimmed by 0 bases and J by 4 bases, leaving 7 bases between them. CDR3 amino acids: CASSQDREYNEQFF. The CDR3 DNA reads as TGCGCCAGCAGCCAAGATCGTGAGTACAATGAGCAGTTCTTC.

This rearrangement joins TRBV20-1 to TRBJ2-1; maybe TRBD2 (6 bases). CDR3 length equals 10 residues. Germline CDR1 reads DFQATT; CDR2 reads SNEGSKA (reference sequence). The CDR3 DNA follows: TGCAGGGGTGGGAGGAGGGAGCAGTTCTTC. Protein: CRGGRREQFF.

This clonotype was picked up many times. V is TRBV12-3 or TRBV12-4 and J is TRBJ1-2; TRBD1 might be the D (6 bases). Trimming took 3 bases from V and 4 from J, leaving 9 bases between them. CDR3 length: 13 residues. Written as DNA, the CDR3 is TGTGCCAGCAGTTTTCAGGGGAGCTATGGCTACACCTTC. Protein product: CASSFQGSYGYTF.

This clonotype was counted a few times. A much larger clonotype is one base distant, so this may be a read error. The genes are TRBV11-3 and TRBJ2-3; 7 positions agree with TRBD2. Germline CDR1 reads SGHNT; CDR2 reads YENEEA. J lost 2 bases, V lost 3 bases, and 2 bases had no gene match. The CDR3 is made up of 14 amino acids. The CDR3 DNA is TGTGCCAGCAGCTTTGCGGGGGTCACAGATACGCAGTATTTT. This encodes CASSFAGVTDTQYF. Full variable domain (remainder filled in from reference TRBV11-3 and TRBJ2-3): EAGVVQSPRYKIIEKKQPVAFWCNPISGHNTLYWYLQNLGQGPELLIRYENEEAVDDSQLPKDRFSAERLKGVDSTLKIQPAELGDSAVYLCASSFAGVTDTQYFGPGTRLTVL.

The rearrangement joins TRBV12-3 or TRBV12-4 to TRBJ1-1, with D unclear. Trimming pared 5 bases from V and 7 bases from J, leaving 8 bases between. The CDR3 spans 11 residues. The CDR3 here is CASSLGYEAFF. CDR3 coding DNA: TGTGCCAGCAGTCTTGGTTATGAAGCTTTCTTT.

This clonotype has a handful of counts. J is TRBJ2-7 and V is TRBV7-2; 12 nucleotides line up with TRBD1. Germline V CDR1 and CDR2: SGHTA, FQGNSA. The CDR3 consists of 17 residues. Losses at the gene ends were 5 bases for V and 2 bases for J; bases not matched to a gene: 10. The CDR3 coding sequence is TGTGCCAGCAGCCCGAGTCCGGGACAGGGGGCCCCCTACGAGCAGTACTTC. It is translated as CASSPSPGQGAPYEQYF.

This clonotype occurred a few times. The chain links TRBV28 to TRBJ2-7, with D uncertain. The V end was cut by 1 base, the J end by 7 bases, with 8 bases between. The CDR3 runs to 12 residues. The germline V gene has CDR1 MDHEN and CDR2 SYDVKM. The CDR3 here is CASSLYGREQYV. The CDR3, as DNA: TGTGCCAGCAGTTTATATGGGCGGGAGCAGTACGTC.

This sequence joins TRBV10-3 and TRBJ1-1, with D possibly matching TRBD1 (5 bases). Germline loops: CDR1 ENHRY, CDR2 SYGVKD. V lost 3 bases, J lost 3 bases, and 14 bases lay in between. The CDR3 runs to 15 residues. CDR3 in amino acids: CAISEPGRGYTEAFF. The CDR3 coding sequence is TGTGCCATCAGTGAACCGGGACGGGGGTACACTGAAGCTTTCTTT.

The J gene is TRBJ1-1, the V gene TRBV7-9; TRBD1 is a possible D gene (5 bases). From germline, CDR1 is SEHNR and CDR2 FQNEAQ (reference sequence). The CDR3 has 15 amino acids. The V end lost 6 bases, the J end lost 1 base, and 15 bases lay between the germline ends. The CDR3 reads CASRQTESPNTEAFF. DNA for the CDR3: TGTGCCAGCAGACAGACAGAGAGCCCGAACACTGAAGCTTTCTTT. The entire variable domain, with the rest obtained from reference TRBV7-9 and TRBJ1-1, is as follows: DTGVSQNPRHKITKRGQNVTFRCDPISEHNRLYWYRQTLGQGPEFLTYFQNEAQLEKSRLLSDRFSAERPKGSFSTLEIQRTEQGDSAMYLCASRQTESPNTEAFFGQGTRLTVV.